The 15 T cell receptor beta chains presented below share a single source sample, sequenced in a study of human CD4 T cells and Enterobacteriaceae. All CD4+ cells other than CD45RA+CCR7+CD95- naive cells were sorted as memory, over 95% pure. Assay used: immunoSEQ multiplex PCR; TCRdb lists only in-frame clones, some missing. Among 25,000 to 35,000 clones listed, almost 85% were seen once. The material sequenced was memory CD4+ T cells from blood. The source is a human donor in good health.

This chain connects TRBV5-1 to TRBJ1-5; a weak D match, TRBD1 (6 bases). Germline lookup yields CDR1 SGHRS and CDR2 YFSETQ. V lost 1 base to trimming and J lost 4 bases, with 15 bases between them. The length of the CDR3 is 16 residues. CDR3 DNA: TGCGCCAGCAGCTTGATATGGACAGTCCGAAATCAGCCCCAGCATTTT. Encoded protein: CASSLIWTVRNQPQHF.

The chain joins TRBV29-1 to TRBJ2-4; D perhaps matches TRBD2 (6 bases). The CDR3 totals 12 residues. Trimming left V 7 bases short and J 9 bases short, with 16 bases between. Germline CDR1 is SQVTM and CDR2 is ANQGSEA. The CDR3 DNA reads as TGCAGCGCCGCGGGACCCAAAGGCATTCAGTACTTC. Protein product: CSAAGPKGIQYF.

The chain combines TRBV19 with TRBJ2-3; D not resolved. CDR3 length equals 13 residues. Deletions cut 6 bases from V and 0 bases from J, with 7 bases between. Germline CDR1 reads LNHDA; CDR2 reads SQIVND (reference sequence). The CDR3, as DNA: TGTGCCAGTAGCGTCATGAGCACAGATACGCAGTATTTT. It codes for CASSVMSTDTQYF.

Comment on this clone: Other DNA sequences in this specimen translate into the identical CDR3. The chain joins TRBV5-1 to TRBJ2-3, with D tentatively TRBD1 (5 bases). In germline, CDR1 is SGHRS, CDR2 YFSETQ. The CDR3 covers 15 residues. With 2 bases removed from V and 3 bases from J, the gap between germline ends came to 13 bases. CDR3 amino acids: CASSLGRARTDTQYF. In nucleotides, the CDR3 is TGCGCCAGCAGCTTAGGCAGGGCCCGGACAGATACGCAGTATTTT.

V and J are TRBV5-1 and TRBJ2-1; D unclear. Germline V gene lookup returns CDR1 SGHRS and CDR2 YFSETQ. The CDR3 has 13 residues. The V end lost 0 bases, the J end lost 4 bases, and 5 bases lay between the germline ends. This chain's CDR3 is CASSLGNYNEQFF. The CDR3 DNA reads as TGCGCCAGCAGCTTGGGGAATTACAATGAGCAGTTCTTC.

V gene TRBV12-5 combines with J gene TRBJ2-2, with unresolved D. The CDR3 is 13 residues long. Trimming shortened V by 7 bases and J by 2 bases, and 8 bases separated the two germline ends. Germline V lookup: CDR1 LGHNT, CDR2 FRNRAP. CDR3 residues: CASALGNTGELFF. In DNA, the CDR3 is TGTGCTAGTGCCTTGGGAAACACCGGGGAGCTGTTTTTT. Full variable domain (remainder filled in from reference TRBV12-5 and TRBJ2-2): DARVTQTPRHKVTEMGQEVTMRCQPILGHNTVFWYRQTMMQGLELLAYFRNRAPLDDSGMPKDRFSAEMPDATLATLKIQPSEPRDSAVYFCASALGNTGELFFGEGSRLTVL.

CDR3 sequence: CASRAGQTNTEAFF. The CDR3 nucleotides are TGTGCCAGTCGGGCGGGACAGACCAACACTGAAGCTTTCTTT. This chain uses TRBV19 with TRBJ1-1; 7 positions match TRBD1. Germline CDR1 is LNHDA and CDR2 is SQIVND (reference sequence). V was clipped by 8 bases and J by 2 bases; unmatched bases: 8. The CDR3 length is 14 residues. The full variable domain, rest sourced from reference TRBV19 and TRBJ1-1, is DGGITQSPKYLFRKEGQNVTLSCEQNLNHDAMYWYRQDPGQGLRLIYYSQIVNDFQKGDIAEGYSVSREKKESFPLTVTSAQKNPTAFYLCASRAGQTNTEAFFGQGTRLTVV.

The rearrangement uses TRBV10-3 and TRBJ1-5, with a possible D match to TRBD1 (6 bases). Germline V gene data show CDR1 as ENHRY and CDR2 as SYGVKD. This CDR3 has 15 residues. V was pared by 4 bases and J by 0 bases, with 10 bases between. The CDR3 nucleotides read TGTGCCATCAGTGCAGGGGCGTATAGCAATCAGCCCCAGCATTTT. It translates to CAISAGAYSNQPQHF.

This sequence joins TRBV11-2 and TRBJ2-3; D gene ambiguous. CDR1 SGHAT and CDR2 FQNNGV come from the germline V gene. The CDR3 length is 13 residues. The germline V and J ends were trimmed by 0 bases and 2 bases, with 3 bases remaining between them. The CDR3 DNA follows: TGTGCCAGCAGCTTAGAGAACACAGATACGCAGTATTTT. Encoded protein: CASSLENTDTQYF.

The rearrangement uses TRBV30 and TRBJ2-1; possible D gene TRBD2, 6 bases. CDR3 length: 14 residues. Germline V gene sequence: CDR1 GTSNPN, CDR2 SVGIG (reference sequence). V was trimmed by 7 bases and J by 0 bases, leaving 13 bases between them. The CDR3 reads CALIAVSSYNEQFF. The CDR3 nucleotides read TGTGCCTTGATAGCGGTCAGCTCCTACAATGAGCAGTTCTTC.

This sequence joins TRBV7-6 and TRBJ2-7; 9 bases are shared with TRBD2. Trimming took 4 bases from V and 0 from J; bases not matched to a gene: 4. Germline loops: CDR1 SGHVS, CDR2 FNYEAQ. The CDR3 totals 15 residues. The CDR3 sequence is CASSSSGVSSYEQYF. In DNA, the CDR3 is TGTGCCAGCAGCTCTAGCGGGGTGAGCTCCTACGAGCAGTACTTC. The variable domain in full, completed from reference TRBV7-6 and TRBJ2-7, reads GAGVSQSPRYKVTKRGQDVALRCDPISGHVSLYWYRQALGQGPEFLTYFNYEAQQDKSGLPNDRFSAERPEGSISTLTIQRTEQRDSAMYRCASSSSGVSSYEQYFGPGTRLTVT.

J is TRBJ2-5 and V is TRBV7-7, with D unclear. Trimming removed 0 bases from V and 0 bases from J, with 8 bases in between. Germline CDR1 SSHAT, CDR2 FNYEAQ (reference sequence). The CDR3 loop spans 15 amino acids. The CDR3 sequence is CASSLASTYQETQYF. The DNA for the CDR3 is TGTGCCAGCAGCTTAGCGAGTACCTACCAAGAGACCCAGTACTTC. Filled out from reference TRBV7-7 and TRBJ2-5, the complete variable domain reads GAGVSQSPRYKVTKRGQDVTLRCDPISSHATLYWYQQALGQGPEFLTYFNYEAQPDKSGLPSDRFSAERPEGSISTLTIQRTEQRDSAMYRCASSLASTYQETQYFGPGTRLLVL.

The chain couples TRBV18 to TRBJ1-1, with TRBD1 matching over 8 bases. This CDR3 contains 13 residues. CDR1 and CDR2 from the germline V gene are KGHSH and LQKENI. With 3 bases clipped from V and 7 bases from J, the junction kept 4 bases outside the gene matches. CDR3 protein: CASSPQGAVEAFF. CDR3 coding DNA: TGTGCCAGCTCACCTCAGGGGGCTGTTGAAGCTTTCTTT.

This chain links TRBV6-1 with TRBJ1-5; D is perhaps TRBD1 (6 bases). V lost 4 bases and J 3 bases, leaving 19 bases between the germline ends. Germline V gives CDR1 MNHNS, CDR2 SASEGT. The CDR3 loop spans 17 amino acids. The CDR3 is CASSAPYITGSNQPQHF. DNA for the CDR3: TGTGCCAGCAGTGCCCCGTACATCACAGGGTCCAATCAGCCCCAGCATTTT.

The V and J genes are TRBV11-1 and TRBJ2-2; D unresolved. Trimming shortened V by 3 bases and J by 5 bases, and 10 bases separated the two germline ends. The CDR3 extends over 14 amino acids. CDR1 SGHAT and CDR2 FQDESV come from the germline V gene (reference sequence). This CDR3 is CASSFETATGELFF. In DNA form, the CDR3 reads TGTGCCAGCAGCTTTGAGACGGCAACCGGGGAGCTGTTTTTT.